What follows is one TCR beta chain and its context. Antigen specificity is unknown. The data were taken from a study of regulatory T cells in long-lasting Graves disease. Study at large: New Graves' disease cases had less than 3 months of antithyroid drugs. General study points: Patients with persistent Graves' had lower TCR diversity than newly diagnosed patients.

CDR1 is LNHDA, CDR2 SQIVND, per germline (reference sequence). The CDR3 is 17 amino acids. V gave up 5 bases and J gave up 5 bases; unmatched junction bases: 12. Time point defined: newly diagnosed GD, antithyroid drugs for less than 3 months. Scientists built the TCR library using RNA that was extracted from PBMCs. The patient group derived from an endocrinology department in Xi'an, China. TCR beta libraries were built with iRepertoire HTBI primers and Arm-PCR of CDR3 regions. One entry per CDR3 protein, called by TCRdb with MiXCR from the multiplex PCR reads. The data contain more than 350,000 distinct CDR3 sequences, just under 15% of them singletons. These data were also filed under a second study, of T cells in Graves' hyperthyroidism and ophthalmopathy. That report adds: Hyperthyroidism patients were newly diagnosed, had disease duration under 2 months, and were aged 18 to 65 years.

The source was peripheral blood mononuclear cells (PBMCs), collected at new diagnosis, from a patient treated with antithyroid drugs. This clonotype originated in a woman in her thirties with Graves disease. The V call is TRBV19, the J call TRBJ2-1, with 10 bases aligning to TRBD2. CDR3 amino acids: CASSLIPLAGVHNEQFF. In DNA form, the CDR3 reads TGTGCCAGTAGTCTAATACCGCTAGCGGGAGTTCACAATGAGCAGTTCTTC.